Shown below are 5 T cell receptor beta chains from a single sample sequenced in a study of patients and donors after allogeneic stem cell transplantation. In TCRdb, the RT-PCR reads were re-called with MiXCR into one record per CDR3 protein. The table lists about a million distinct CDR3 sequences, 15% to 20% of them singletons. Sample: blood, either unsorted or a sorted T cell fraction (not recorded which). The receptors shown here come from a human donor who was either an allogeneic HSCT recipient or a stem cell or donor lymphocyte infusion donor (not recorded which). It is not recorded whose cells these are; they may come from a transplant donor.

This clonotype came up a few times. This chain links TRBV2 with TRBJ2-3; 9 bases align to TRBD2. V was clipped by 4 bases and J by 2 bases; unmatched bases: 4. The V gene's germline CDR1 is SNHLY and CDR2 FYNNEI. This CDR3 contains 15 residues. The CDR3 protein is CASSVLAGFTDTQYF. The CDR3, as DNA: TGTGCCAGCAGTGTCCTAGCGGGGTTCACAGATACGCAGTATTTT. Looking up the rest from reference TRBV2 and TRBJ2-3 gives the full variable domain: EPEVTQTPSHQVTQMGQEVILRCVPISNHLYFYWYRQILGQKVEFLVSFYNNEISEKSEIFDDQFSVERPDGSNFTLKIRSTKLEDSAMYFCASSVLAGFTDTQYFGPGTRLTVL.

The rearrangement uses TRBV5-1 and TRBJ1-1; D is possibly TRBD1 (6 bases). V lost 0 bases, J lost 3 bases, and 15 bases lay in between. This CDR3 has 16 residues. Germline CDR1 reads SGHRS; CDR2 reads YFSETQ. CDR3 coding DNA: TGCGCCAGCAGCTTGGTCCAGGGGCGTCTTGACACTGAAGCTTTCTTT. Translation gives CASSLVQGRLDTEAFF. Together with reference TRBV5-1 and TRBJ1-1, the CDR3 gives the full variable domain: KAGVTQTPRYLIKTRGQQVTLSCSPISGHRSVSWYQQTPGQGLQFLFEYFSETQRNKGNFPGRFSGRQFSNSRSEMNVSTLELGDSALYLCASSLVQGRLDTEAFFGQGTRLTVV.

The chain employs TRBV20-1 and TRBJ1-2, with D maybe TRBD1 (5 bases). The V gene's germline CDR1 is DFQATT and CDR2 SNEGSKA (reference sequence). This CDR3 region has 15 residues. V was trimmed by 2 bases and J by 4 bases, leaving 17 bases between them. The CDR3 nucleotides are TGCAGTGCTAGATCCATCCCTGGGGGGATCTATGGCTACACCTTC. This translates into CSARSIPGGIYGYTF.

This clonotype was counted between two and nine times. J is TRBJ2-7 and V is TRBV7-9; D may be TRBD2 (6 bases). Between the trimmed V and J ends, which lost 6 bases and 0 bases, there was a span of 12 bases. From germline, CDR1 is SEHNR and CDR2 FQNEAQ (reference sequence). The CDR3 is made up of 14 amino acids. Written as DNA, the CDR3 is TGTGCCAGCAGTGGACGGGAGACCTCCTACGAGCAGTACTTC. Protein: CASSGRETSYEQYF.

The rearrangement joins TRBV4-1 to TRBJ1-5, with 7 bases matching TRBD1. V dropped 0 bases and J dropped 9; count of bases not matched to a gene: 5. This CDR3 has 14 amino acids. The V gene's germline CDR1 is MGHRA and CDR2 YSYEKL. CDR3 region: CASSQDNRGSPQHF. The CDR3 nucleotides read TGCGCCAGCAGCCAAGATAACAGGGGTTCGCCCCAGCATTTT.